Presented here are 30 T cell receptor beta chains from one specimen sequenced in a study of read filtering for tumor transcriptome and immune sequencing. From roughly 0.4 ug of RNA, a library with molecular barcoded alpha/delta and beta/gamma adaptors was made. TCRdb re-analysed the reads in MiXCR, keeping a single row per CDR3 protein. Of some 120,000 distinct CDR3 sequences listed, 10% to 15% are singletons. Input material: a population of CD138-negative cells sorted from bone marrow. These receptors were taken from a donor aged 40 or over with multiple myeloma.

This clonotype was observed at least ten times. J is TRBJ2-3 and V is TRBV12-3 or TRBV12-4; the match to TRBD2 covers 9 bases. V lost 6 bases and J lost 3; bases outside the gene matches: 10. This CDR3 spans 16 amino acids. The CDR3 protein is CASREMSGGKTDTQYF. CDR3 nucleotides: TGTGCCAGCAGGGAAATGAGCGGGGGGAAAACAGATACGCAGTATTTT.

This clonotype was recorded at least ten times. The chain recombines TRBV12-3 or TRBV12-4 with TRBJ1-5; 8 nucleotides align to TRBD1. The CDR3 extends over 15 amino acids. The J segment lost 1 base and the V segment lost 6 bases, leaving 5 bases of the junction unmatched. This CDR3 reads CASRTGDVSNQPQHF. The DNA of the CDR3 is TGTGCCAGCAGGACAGGGGACGTAAGCAATCAGCCCCAGCATTTT.

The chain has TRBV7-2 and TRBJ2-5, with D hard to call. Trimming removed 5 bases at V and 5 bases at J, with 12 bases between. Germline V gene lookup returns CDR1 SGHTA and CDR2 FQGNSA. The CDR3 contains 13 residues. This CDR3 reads CASSPDGVETQYF. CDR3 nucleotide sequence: TGTGCCAGCAGCCCAGATGGGGTGGAGACCCAGTACTTC.

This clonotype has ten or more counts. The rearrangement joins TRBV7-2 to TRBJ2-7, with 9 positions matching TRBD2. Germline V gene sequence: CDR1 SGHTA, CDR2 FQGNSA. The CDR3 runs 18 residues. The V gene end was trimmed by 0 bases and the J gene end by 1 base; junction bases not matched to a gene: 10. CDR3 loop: CASSLASGSGVRSYEQYF. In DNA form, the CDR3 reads TGTGCCAGCAGCTTAGCTAGCGGGAGTGGGGTTCGGTCCTACGAGCAGTACTTC.

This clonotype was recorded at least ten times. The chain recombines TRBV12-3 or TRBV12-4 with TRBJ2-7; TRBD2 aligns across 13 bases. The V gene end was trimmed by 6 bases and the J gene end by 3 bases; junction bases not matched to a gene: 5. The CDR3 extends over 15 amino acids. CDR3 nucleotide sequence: TGTGCCAGCAGGGCTGGGACTAGCGGGGTCTACGAGCAGTACTTC. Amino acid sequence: CASRAGTSGVYEQYF.

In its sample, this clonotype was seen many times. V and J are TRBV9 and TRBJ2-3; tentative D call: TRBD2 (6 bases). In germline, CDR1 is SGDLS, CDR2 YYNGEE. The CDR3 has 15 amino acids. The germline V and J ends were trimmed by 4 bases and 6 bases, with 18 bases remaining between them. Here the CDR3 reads CASSNPRAGQDTQYF. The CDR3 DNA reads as TGTGCCAGCAGCAACCCCCGGGCGGGGCAGGATACGCAGTATTTT.

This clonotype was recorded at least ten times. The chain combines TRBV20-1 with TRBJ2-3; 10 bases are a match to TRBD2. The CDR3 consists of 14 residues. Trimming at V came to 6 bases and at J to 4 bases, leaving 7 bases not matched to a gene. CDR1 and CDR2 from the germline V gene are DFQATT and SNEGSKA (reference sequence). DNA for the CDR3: TGCAGTGCCCCCGGAGCGGGAGGGTCAGATACGCAGTATTTT. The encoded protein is CSAPGAGGSDTQYF.

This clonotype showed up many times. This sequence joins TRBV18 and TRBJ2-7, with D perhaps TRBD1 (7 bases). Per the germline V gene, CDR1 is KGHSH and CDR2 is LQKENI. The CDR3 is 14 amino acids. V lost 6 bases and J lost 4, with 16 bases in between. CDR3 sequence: CASSGTAGGYEQYF. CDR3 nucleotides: TGTGCCAGCTCCGGGACGGCAGGGGGGTACGAGCAGTACTTC.

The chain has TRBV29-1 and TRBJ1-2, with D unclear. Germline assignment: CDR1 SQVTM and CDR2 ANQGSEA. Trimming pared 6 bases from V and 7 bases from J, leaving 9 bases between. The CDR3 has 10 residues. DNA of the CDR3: TGCAGCGTAAGTTCGGCTGGCTACACCTTC. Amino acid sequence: CSVSSAGYTF.

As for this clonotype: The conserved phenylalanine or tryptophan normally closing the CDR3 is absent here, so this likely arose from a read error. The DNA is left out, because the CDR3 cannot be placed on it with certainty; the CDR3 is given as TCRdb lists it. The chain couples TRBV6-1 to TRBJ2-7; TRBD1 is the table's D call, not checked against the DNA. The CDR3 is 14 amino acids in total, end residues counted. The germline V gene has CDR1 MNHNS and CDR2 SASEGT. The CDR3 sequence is CASSDPGQPLLRTL.

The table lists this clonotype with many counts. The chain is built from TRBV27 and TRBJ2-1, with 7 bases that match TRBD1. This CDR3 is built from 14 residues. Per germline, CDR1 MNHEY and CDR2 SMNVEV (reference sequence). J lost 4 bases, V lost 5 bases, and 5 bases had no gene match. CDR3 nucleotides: TGTGCCAGCAGTGTGGGACAGAATTACAATGAGCAGTTCTTC. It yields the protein CASSVGQNYNEQFF.

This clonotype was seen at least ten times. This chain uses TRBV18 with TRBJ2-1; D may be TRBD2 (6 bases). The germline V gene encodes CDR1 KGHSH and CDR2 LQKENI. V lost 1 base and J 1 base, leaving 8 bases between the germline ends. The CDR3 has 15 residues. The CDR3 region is CASSPQAGSYNEQFF. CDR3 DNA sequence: TGTGCCAGCTCACCACAGGCGGGATCCTACAATGAGCAGTTCTTC.

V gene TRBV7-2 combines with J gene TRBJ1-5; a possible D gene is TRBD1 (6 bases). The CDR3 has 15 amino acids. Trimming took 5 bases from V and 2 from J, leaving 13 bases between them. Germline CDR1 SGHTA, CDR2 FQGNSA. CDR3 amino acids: CASSPQPGGNQPQHF. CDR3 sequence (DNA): TGTGCCAGCAGCCCTCAACCAGGGGGCAATCAGCCCCAGCATTTT.

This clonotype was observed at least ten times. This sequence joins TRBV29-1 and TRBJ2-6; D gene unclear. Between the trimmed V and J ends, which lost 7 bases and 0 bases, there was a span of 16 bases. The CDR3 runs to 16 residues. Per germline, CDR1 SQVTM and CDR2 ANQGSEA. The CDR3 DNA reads TGCAGCGCGCCCCCCAATTCCCTCTCTGGGGCCAACGTCCTGACTTTC. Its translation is CSAPPNSLSGANVLTF.

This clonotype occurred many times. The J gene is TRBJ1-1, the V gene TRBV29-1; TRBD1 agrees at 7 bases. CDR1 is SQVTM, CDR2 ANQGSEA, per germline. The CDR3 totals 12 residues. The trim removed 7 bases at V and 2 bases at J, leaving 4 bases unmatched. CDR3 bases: TGCAGCGGACAGGGAGATAACACTGAAGCTTTCTTT. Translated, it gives CSGQGDNTEAFF.

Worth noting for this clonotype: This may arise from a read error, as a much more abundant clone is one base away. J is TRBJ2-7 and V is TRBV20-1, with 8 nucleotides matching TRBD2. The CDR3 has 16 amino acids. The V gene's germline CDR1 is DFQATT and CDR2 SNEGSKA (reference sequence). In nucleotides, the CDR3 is TGCAGTGCTAGAGATCCGTTTGCGGGAGGCGGGTACGGGCAGTACTTC. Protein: CSARDPFAGGGYGQYF.

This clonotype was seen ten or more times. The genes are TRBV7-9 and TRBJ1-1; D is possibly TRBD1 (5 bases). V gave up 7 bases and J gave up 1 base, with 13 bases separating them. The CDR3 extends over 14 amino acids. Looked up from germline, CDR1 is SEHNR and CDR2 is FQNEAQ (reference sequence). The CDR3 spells CASILSGGNTEAFF. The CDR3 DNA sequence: TGTGCCAGCATTTTGTCCGGGGGGAACACTGAAGCTTTCTTT.

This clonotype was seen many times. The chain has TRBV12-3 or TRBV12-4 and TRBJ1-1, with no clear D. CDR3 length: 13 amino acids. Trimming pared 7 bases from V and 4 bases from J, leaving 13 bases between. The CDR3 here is CASIWTERTEAFF. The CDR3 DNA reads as TGTGCCAGCATTTGGACCGAGCGCACTGAAGCTTTCTTT.

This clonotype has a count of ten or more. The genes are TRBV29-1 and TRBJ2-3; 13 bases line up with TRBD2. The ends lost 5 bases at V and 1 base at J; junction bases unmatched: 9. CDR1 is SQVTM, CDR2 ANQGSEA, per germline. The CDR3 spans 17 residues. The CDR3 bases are TGCAGCGTTTGGATACTAGCGGGAGGGTGGGGCACAGATACGCAGTATTTT. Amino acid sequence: CSVWILAGGWGTDTQYF.

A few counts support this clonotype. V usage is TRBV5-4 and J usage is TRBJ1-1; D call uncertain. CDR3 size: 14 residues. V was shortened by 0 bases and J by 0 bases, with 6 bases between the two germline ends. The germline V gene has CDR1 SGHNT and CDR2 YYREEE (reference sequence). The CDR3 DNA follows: TGTGCCAGCAGCTTGGACAGATTGAACACTGAAGCTTTCTTT. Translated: CASSLDRLNTEAFF.

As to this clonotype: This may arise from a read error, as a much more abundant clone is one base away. CDR3 DNA sequence: TGTGGCAGCAGCTTGGATGTAGCGACTGCAACTAATGAAAAACTGTTTTTT. Translating it yields CGSSLDVATATNEKLFF. The V gene is TRBV5-5, the J gene TRBJ1-4; no reliable D call. Germline CDR1 is SGHKS and CDR2 is YYEKEE (reference sequence). This CDR3 spans 17 amino acids. Together with reference TRBV5-5 and TRBJ1-4, the CDR3 gives the full variable domain: DAGVTQSPTHLIKTRGQQVTLRCSPISGHKSVSWYQQVLGQGPQFIFQYYEKEERGRGNFPDRFSARQFPNYSSELNVNALLLGDSALYLCGSSLDVATATNEKLFFGSGTQLSVL.

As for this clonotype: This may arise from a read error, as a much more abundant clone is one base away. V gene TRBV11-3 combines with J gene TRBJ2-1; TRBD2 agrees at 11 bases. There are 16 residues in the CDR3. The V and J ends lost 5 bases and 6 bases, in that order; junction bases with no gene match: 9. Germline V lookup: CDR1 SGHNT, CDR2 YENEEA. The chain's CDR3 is CASSTLAGVRANEQFF. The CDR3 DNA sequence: TGTGCCAGCAGCACACTAGCGGGAGTAAGGGCCAATGAGCAGTTCTTC.

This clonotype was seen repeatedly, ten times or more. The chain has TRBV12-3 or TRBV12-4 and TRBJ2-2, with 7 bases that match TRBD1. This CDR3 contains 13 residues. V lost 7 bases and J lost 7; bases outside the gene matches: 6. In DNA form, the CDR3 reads TGTGCCAGCACTACAGGGGCCGTCGGGGAGCTGTTTTTT. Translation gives CASTTGAVGELFF.

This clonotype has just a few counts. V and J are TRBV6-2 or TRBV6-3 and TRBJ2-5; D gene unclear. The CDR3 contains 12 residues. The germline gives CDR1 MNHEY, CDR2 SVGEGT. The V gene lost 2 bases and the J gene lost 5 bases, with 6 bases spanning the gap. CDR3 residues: CASSYGWETQYF. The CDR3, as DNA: TGTGCCAGCAGTTACGGCTGGGAGACCCAGTACTTC.

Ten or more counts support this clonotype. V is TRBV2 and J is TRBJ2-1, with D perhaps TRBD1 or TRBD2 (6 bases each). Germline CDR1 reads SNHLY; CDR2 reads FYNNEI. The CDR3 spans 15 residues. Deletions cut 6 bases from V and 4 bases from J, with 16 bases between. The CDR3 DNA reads TGTGCCAGCAGCCTTGAGGGGGGATTGTACAATGAGCAGTTCTTC. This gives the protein CASSLEGGLYNEQFF.

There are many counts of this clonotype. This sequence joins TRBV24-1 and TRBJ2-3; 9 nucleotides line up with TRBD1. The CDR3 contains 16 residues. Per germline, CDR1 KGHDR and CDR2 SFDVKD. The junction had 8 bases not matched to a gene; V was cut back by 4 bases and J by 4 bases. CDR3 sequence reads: CATSDTTGTGSDTQYF. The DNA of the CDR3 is TGTGCCACCAGTGACACCACCGGGACAGGGTCAGATACGCAGTATTTT.

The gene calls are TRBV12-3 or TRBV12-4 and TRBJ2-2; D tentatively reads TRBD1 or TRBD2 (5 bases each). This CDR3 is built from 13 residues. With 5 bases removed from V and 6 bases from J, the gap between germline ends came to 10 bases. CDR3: CASSLRGAGELFF. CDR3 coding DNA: TGTGCCAGCAGTCTGAGGGGTGCCGGGGAGCTGTTTTTT.

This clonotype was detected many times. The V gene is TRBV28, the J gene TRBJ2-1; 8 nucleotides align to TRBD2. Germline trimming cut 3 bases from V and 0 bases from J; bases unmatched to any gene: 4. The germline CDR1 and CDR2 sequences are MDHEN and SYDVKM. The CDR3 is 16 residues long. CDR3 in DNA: TGTGCCAGCAGTTTGACTAGCGTCGGCTCCTACAATGAGCAGTTCTTC. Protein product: CASSLTSVGSYNEQFF.

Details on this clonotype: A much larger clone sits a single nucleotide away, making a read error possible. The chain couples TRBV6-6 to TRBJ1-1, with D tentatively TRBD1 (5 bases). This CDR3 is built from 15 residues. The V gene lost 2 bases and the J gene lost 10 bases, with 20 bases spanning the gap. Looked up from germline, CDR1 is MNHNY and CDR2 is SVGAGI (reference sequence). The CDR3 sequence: CASSYPKEAGGVAFF. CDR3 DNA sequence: TGTGCCAGCAGTTACCCGAAGGAGGCCGGAGGGGTAGCTTTCTTT.

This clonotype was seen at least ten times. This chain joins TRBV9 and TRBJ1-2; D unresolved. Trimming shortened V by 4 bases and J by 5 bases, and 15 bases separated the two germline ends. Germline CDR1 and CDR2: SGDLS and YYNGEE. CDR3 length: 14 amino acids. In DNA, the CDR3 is TGTGCCAGCAGCACGGAGACTGGGAGATATGGCTACACCTTC. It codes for CASSTETGRYGYTF.